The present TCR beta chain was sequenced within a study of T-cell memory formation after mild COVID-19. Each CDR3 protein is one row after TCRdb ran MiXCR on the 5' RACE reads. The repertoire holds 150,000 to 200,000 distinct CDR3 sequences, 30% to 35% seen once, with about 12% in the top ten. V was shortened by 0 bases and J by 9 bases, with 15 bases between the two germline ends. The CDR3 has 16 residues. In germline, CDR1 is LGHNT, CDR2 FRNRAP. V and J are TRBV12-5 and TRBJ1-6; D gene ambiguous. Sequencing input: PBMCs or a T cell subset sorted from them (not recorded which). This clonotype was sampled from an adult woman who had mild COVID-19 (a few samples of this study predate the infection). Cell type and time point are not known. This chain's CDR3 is CASGLVAKGFGSPLHF. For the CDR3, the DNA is TGTGCTAGTGGTTTGGTAGCGAAAGGTTTCGGTTCACCCCTCCACTTT.